The 4 T cell receptor beta chains given below trace back to one sample, sequenced in a study of T-cell memory formation after mild COVID-19. TCRdb reprocessed the 5' RACE reads via MiXCR and lists one record per CDR3 protein. The table shows approximately 410,000 distinct CDR3 sequences, with 20% to 30% occurring only once. The sample comprised PBMCs or a T cell subset sorted from them (not recorded which). The receptors come from an adult woman who had mild COVID-19 (a few samples of this study predate the infection). Cell type and time point are not known.

The sample holds a few counts of this clonotype. The V and J genes are TRBV5-1 and TRBJ2-7, with D possibly being TRBD1 (6 bases). Germline V gene data show CDR1 as SGHRS and CDR2 as YFSETQ. The CDR3 sequence is 15 residues long. The ends were cut back, 2 bases at V and 3 bases at J, with 15 bases in the middle. In DNA, the CDR3 is TGCGCCAGCAGCTTCGGGACCGGGACAATCTACGAGCAGTACTTC. This gives the protein CASSFGTGTIYEQYF.

The genes are TRBV19 and TRBJ2-5; D may be TRBD1 (6 bases). The germline V gene encodes CDR1 LNHDA and CDR2 SQIVND (reference sequence). CDR3 size: 16 residues. Trimming took 5 bases from V and 1 from J, leaving 17 bases between them. CDR3 residues: CASSEIAGAFQETQYF. The CDR3 DNA is TGTGCCAGTAGTGAGATTGCAGGGGCTTTCCAAGAGACCCAGTACTTC.

The V and J genes are TRBV12-3 or TRBV12-4 and TRBJ2-7; D may be TRBD1 (5 bases). V was pared by 10 bases and J by 5 bases, with 12 bases between. This CDR3 region has 11 residues. CDR3 in DNA: TGTGCCAAGACAGCTCGCAACGAGCAGTACTTC. Residues: CAKTARNEQYF.

This clonotype has more than one count but fewer than ten. The chain uses TRBV5-1 and TRBJ1-1, with unresolved D. This CDR3 comprises 11 residues. V lost 2 bases and J 11 bases, leaving 10 bases between the germline ends. Germline lookup yields CDR1 SGHRS and CDR2 YFSETQ. The CDR3: CASSFGGFAFF. The CDR3 DNA is TGCGCCAGCAGCTTCGGAGGTTTCGCTTTCTTT.